Below, 29 T cell receptor beta chains from the same sample are listed, as sequenced in a study of shared clonotypes between healthy human individuals (dated by TCRdb to about 2020). For the CD8 naive samples, CD45RO-negative cells were positively selected for CCR7, yielding a CD45RA+CCR7+ population from which TemRA cells were excluded. Libraries were prepared through the immunoSEQ multiplex PCR assay. The table comes from immuneACCESS by way of TCRdb, which keeps in-frame sequences with V and J called. Part of the clones is missing from these tables; in studies checked, under half for an unresolved V gene and the rest for unknown reasons. This sample is represented by 2 million or so clones; roughly 94% of them were singletons. 0.85% to 1.3% of the sample is held by the ten biggest clonotypes. Source material: naive CD8+ T cells sorted from blood. The sample's cell subset or site label is to be understood as: CD45RA+CCR7+. The source of these receptors is a young man in good health.

V gene TRBV7-9 combines with J gene TRBJ1-4; 7 bases are a match to TRBD1. J gave up 0 bases and V 8 bases, and 6 bases lay outside the gene matches. This CDR3 has 15 amino acids. Per the germline V gene, CDR1 is SEHNR and CDR2 is FQNEAQ (reference sequence). As DNA, the CDR3 is TGTGCCAGCGGTACAGACAGGGCAACTAATGAAAAACTGTTTTTT. This sequence encodes CASGTDRATNEKLFF.

V is TRBV27 and J is TRBJ2-7, with TRBD1 matching over 7 bases. This CDR3 has 14 amino acids. The trim removed 3 bases at V and 5 bases at J, leaving 7 bases unmatched. Germline V gene sequence: CDR1 MNHEY, CDR2 SMNVEV (reference sequence). The CDR3 sequence is CASSFGRGFHEQYF. Written as DNA, the CDR3 is TGTGCCAGCAGTTTCGGCAGGGGGTTCCACGAGCAGTACTTC.

The CDR3 DNA is TGTGCCAGCAATGACCTGAGGCGGATAATGGACACTGAAGCTTTCTTT. Its protein product is CASNDLRRIMDTEAFF. The chain couples TRBV28 to TRBJ1-1; no clear D gene. The CDR3 extends over 16 amino acids. Germline V CDR1 and CDR2: MDHEN, SYDVKM. The V end lost 7 bases, the J end lost 3 bases, and 21 bases lay between the germline ends. Drawing the rest from reference TRBV28 and TRBJ1-1, the complete variable domain is DVKVTQSSRYLVKRTGEKVFLECVQDMDHENMFWYRQDPGLGLRLIYFSYDVKMKEKGDIPEGYSVSREKKERFSLILESASTNQTSMYLCASNDLRRIMDTEAFFGQGTRLTVV.

Remarks on this clone: The same CDR3 is also encoded by other DNA sequences in this sample. V is TRBV7-9 and J is TRBJ2-7, with 9 bases lining up with TRBD1. The germline V gene encodes CDR1 SEHNR and CDR2 FQNEAQ (reference sequence). This CDR3 region has 15 residues. V was clipped by 4 bases and J by 0 bases; unmatched bases: 4. The DNA of the CDR3 is TGTGCCAGCAGCTGGGGACAGGGCTCCTCCTACGAGCAGTACTTC. This encodes CASSWGQGSSYEQYF.

This chain's CDR3 is CSAQQGETQYF. In DNA, the CDR3 is TGCAGTGCTCAACAGGGGGAGACCCAGTACTTC. The rearrangement joins TRBV20-1 to TRBJ2-5, with 7 bases fitting TRBD1. V was clipped by 5 bases and J by 5 bases; unmatched bases: 2. The length of the CDR3 is 11 residues. Germline CDR1 DFQATT, CDR2 SNEGSKA (reference sequence).

The CDR3 DNA is TGCAGCGTCGCCAGGGGGACAGGGGGGTATGGCTACACCTTC. Its protein product is CSVARGTGGYGYTF. This chain connects TRBV29-1 to TRBJ1-2; 11 bases are shared with TRBD1. Germline CDR1 is SQVTM and CDR2 is ANQGSEA. V lost 6 bases, J lost 5 bases, and 8 bases stayed unmatched. This CDR3 is built from 14 residues.

The chain links TRBV19 to TRBJ2-7, with 7 bases lining up with TRBD2. This CDR3 has 14 residues. Germline-derived CDR1 and CDR2 are LNHDA and SQIVND (reference sequence). V trimming: 5 bases; J trimming: 4 bases; junction bases outside the gene matches: 8. DNA of the CDR3: TGTGCCAGTAGTCGGGGAGGGCTTGTTTACGAGCAGTACTTC. Translating it yields CASSRGGLVYEQYF.

This chain joins TRBV5-5 and TRBJ1-2; possible D gene TRBD1, 6 bases. V gave up 3 bases and J gave up 5 bases, with 17 bases separating them. The CDR3 is made up of 15 amino acids. Germline values: CDR1 SGHKS, CDR2 YYEKEE (reference sequence). CDR3 in amino acids: CASSWGTTVGYGYTF. In DNA form, the CDR3 reads TGTGCCAGCAGCTGGGGGACAACGGTCGGATATGGCTACACCTTC.

This sequence joins TRBV10-3 and TRBJ2-5; TRBD2 agrees at 8 bases. J was trimmed by 3 bases and V by 9 bases; bases with no gene match: 9. This CDR3 comprises 14 residues. Germline CDR1 and CDR2: ENHRY and SYGVKD. The CDR3 bases are TGTGCCATTAAAGCGGGAGAAGGGGAAGAGACCCAGTACTTC. The encoded protein is CAIKAGEGEETQYF.

Of note for this clone: The sample holds other DNA sequences that translate to the same CDR3. This chain connects TRBV4-2 to TRBJ1-2, with 7 bases identical to TRBD1. V trimming: 0 bases; J trimming: 4 bases; junction bases outside the gene matches: 5. The CDR3 is 15 amino acids. Germline CDR1 LGHNA, CDR2 YNFKEQ. The DNA for the CDR3 is TGTGCCAGCAGCCAAGACGCAGGGGGTGGCTATGGCTACACCTTC. Translating it yields CASSQDAGGGYGYTF.

The genes are TRBV4-1 and TRBJ1-1; D possibly corresponds to TRBD1 (5 bases). The germline V gene has CDR1 MGHRA and CDR2 YSYEKL. V was trimmed by 1 base and J by 6 bases, leaving 15 bases between them. This CDR3 spans 15 amino acids. The CDR3 DNA reads TGCGCCAGCAGCCAAGCCCTGACAGAACTCCCTGAAGCTTTCTTT. It codes for CASSQALTELPEAFF.

The V call is TRBV2, the J call TRBJ1-1, with 9 nucleotides matching TRBD1. The germline gives CDR1 SNHLY, CDR2 FYNNEI. The V segment lost 6 bases and the J segment 0 bases; nucleotides outside the gene matches: 8. The CDR3 totals 16 residues. In nucleotides, the CDR3 is TGTGCCAGCAGAGTGACAGGGGGGGGCATGAACACTGAAGCTTTCTTT. This encodes CASRVTGGGMNTEAFF.

CDR3 amino acids: CASSHFAEYYGYTF. For the CDR3, the DNA is TGTGCCAGCAGCCATTTTGCGGAATACTATGGCTACACCTTC. V is TRBV7-2 and J is TRBJ1-2; D unclear. Germline CDR1 reads SGHTA; CDR2 reads FQGNSA. The CDR3 consists of 14 residues. With 5 bases removed from V and 3 bases from J, the gap between germline ends came to 13 bases.

The chain has TRBV19 and TRBJ1-6; D unclear. V lost 0 bases to trimming and J lost 7 bases, with 13 bases between them. CDR1 LNHDA and CDR2 SQIVND come from the germline V gene (reference sequence). The CDR3 consists of 16 residues. CDR3 bases: TGTGCCAGTAGTATAGATGACCTACTGGTGAATTCACCCCTCCACTTT. Protein product: CASSIDDLLVNSPLHF.

The gene calls are TRBV27 and TRBJ1-2, with 7 bases lining up with TRBD1. V shed 5 bases and J 2 bases; nucleotides not matched to a gene: 5. The CDR3 extends over 14 amino acids. The germline gives CDR1 MNHEY, CDR2 SMNVEV (reference sequence). CDR3 DNA: TGTGCCAGCAGTCAACGACAGGGCAACTATGGCTACACCTTC. Translating it yields CASSQRQGNYGYTF.

The rearrangement joins TRBV7-9 to TRBJ1-2; D not certain. Germline CDR1 reads SEHNR; CDR2 reads FQNEAQ (reference sequence). The CDR3 sequence is 13 residues long. The ends were cut back, 8 bases at V and 8 bases at J, with 18 bases in the middle. CDR3 coding DNA: TGTGCCAGCTACTTAGAGAGGGCGCGGGGCTACACCTTC. Its protein is CASYLERARGYTF.

The genes are TRBV13 and TRBJ2-3; 7 bases line up with TRBD2. The junction had 9 bases not matched to a gene; V was cut back by 5 bases and J by 4 bases. The CDR3 is 15 residues long. The germline CDR1 and CDR2 sequences are PRHDT and FYEKMQ (reference sequence). Here the CDR3 reads CASSPLGRESDTQYF. CDR3 bases: TGTGCCAGCAGCCCCCTAGGGAGGGAGTCAGATACGCAGTATTTT.

The J gene is TRBJ1-4, the V gene TRBV7-9; possibly TRBD1 for D (6 bases). Per germline, CDR1 SEHNR and CDR2 FQNEAQ (reference sequence). Trimming left V 5 bases short and J 7 bases short, with 23 bases between. This CDR3 comprises 17 residues. The CDR3: CASSLPWPSGTSEKLFF. The CDR3 DNA reads TGTGCCAGCAGCCTCCCCTGGCCCTCCGGGACAAGTGAAAAACTGTTTTTT.

The chain uses TRBV13 and TRBJ2-3; no definite D call. V was trimmed by 5 bases and J by 5 bases, leaving 8 bases between them. The germline V gene has CDR1 PRHDT and CDR2 FYEKMQ (reference sequence). The CDR3 is 12 amino acids. CDR3 in amino acids: CASSQEEDTQYF. The CDR3 DNA follows: TGTGCCAGCAGCCAAGAGGAAGATACGCAGTATTTT.

Points on this clone: This CDR3 is also generated by other DNA sequences in the sample. Here the CDR3 DNA reads TGTGCCAGCAGCCCCGGGAACTATGGCTACACCTTC. Its translation is CASSPGNYGYTF. The chain links TRBV9 to TRBJ1-2; D unclear. The CDR3 spans 12 residues. V was clipped by 4 bases and J by 2 bases, with 6 bases between them. Looked up from germline, CDR1 is SGDLS and CDR2 is YYNGEE.

As to this clone: The same CDR3 also results from other DNA sequences found in this sample. V usage is TRBV5-1 and J usage is TRBJ2-7; tentative D call: TRBD2 (6 bases). V was shortened by 2 bases and J by 0 bases, with 6 bases between the two germline ends. CDR3 length: 13 residues. CDR1 is SGHRS, CDR2 YFSETQ, per germline. In nucleotides, the CDR3 is TGCGCCAGCAGCTTCGGGGGCTCCTACGAGCAGTACTTC. Translated: CASSFGGSYEQYF.

As to this clone: Distinct nucleotide sequences in the sample also encode this CDR3. V and J are TRBV6-5 and TRBJ1-2; D is undetermined. The CDR3 covers 13 residues. Trimming removed 0 bases from V and 0 bases from J, with 2 bases in between. The germline V gene encodes CDR1 MNHEY and CDR2 SVGAGI. The CDR3 reads CASSYSANYGYTF. CDR3 coding DNA: TGTGCCAGCAGTTACTCGGCTAACTATGGCTACACCTTC.

The chain carries TRBV7-9 and TRBJ2-1; 7 bases agree with TRBD1. This CDR3 contains 18 residues. The V and J ends lost 8 bases and 6 bases, in that order; junction bases with no gene match: 22. In germline, CDR1 is SEHNR, CDR2 FQNEAQ (reference sequence). CDR3 residues: CASPISGTDTFPGNEQFF. The CDR3 DNA reads as TGTGCCAGCCCGATCTCCGGGACAGATACCTTCCCGGGCAATGAGCAGTTCTTC.

This clone came up once. The V gene is TRBV7-9, the J gene TRBJ2-7, with 10 bases matching TRBD1. Germline V gene lookup returns CDR1 SEHNR and CDR2 FQNEAQ (reference sequence). The trim removed 5 bases at V and 4 bases at J, leaving 8 bases unmatched. CDR3 length equals 15 residues. The CDR3: CASSGPGQGLYEQYF. The CDR3 DNA follows: TGTGCCAGCAGCGGACCGGGACAGGGGTTGTACGAGCAGTACTTC.

This clone appeared a single time. The V and J genes are TRBV5-1 and TRBJ2-5; 9 bases match TRBD1. The CDR3 sequence is 16 residues long. The V and J ends lost 3 bases and 4 bases, in that order; junction bases with no gene match: 10. Germline CDR1 reads SGHRS; CDR2 reads YFSETQ. Here the CDR3 reads CASSSPGTGRLETQYF. CDR3 DNA: TGCGCCAGCAGCTCGCCCGGGACAGGGAGGTTAGAGACCCAGTACTTC.

V gene TRBV5-5 combines with J gene TRBJ2-5; D is unresolved. The CDR3 has 14 residues. Germline V lookup: CDR1 SGHKS, CDR2 YYEKEE (reference sequence). The V and J ends lost 4 bases and 3 bases respectively, with 13 bases between them. CDR3 sequence (DNA): TGTGCCAGCAGCATACTACTTAGGGAAGAGACCCAGTACTTC. Translating gives CASSILLREETQYF. The variable domain in full, with the rest retrieved from reference TRBV5-5 and TRBJ2-5, is DAGVTQSPTHLIKTRGQQVTLRCSPISGHKSVSWYQQVLGQGPQFIFQYYEKEERGRGNFPDRFSARQFPNYSSELNVNALLLGDSALYLCASSILLREETQYFGPGTRLLVL.

This clone was counted a few times. The chain couples TRBV10-1 to TRBJ2-1, with D perhaps TRBD2 (6 bases). The CDR3 consists of 14 residues. Germline CDR1 WNHNN, CDR2 SYGVQD (reference sequence). The germline V and J ends were trimmed by 3 bases and 1 base, with 7 bases remaining between them. This CDR3 reads CASSDAGSYNEQFF. The CDR3 DNA follows: TGCGCCAGCAGTGACGCGGGGTCCTACAATGAGCAGTTCTTC.

The gene calls are TRBV2 and TRBJ1-2, with D uncertain. Germline CDR1 and CDR2: SNHLY and FYNNEI. CDR3 length equals 13 residues. V lost 3 bases and J 3 bases, leaving 8 bases between the germline ends. This chain's CDR3 is CASSDADYYGYTF. Here the CDR3 DNA reads TGTGCCAGCAGTGACGCAGACTACTATGGCTACACCTTC.

Concerning this clone itself: Other DNA sequences of this sample code for an identical CDR3. This chain joins TRBV7-9 and TRBJ2-3; D is possibly TRBD1 or TRBD2 (6 bases each). The germline V and J ends were trimmed by 2 bases and 2 bases, with 14 bases remaining between them. Germline V gene sequence: CDR1 SEHNR, CDR2 FQNEAQ (reference sequence). This CDR3 contains 16 residues. The CDR3 DNA follows: TGTGCCAGCAGCTTAAGTTCCGGGGGCTTCACAGATACGCAGTATTTT. It codes for CASSLSSGGFTDTQYF.